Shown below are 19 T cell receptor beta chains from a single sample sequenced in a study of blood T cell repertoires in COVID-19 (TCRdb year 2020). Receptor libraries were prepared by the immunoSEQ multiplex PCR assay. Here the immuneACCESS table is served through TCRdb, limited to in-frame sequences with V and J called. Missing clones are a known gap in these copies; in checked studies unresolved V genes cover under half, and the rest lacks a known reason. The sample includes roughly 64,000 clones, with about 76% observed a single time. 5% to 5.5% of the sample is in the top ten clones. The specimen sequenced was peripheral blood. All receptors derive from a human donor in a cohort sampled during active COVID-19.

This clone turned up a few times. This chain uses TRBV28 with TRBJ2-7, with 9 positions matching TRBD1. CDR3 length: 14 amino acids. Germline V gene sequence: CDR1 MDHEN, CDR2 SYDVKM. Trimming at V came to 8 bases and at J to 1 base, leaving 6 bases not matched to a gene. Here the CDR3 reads CASAKTGGSYEQYF. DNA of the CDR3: TGTGCCAGCGCGAAGACAGGGGGTTCCTACGAGCAGTACTTC.

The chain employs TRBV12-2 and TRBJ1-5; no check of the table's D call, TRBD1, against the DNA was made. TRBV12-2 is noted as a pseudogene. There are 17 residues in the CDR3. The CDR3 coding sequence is TGTGCAAGTCGCTTAGCCCCGGCAGGGCCGAGCAATCAGCCCCAGCATTTT. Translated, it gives CASRLAPAGPSNQPQHF.

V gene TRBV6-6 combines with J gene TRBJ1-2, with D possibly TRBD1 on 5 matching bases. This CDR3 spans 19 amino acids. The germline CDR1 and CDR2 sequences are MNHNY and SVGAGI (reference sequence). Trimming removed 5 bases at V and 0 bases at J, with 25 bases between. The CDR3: CASSHHRGTAAGTNYGYTF. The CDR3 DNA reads TGTGCCAGCAGTCATCACCGCGGGACCGCAGCGGGTACTAACTATGGCTACACCTTC.

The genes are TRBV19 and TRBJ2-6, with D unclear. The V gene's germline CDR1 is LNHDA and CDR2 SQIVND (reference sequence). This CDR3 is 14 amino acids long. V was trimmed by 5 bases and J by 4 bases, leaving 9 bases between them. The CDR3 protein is CASSGQEGANVLTF. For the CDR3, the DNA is TGTGCCAGTAGTGGGCAGGAAGGGGCCAACGTCCTGACTTTC.

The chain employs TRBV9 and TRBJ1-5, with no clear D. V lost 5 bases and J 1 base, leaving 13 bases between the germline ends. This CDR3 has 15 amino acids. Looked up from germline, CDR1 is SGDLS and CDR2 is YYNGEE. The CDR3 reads CASSLDGRSNQPQHF. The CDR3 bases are TGTGCCAGCAGTCTAGACGGCCGGAGCAATCAGCCCCAGCATTTT.

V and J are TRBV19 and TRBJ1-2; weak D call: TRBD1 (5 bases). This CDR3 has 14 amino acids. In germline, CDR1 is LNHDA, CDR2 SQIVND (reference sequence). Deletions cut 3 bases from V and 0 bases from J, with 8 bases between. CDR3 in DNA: TGTGCCAGTAGTATTTCAGGGACTAACTATGGCTACACCTTC. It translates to CASSISGTNYGYTF.

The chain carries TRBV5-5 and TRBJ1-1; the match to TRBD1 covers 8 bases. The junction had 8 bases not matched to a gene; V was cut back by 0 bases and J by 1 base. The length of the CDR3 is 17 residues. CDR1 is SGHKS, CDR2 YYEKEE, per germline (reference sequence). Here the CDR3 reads CASSLVLSGQGNTEAFF. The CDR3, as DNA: TGTGCCAGCAGCTTGGTACTTTCAGGACAGGGGAACACTGAAGCTTTCTTT.

The CDR3 loop reads CASSYSGTGGKEQYF. CDR3 DNA: TGTGCCAGCAGTTACTCCGGGACAGGGGGCAAGGAGCAGTACTTC. This rearrangement joins TRBV6-2 or TRBV6-3 to TRBJ2-7; the match to TRBD1 covers 12 bases. CDR3 length: 15 residues. Germline V gene sequence: CDR1 MNHEY, CDR2 SVGEGT. With 0 bases clipped from V and 7 bases from J, the junction kept 4 bases outside the gene matches.

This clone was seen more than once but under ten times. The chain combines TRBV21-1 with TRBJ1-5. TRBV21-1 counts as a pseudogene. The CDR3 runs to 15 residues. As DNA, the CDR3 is TGTGCCAGCAGCGAGGGGGGGTATAGCAATCAGCCCCAGCATTTT. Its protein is CASSEGGYSNQPQHF.

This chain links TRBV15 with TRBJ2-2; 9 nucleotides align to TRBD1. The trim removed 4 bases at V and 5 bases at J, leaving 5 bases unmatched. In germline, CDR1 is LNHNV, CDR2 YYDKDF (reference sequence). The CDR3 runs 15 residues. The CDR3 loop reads CATSIGTGTTGELFF. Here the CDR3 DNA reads TGTGCCACCAGCATAGGGACAGGGACGACCGGGGAGCTGTTTTTT.

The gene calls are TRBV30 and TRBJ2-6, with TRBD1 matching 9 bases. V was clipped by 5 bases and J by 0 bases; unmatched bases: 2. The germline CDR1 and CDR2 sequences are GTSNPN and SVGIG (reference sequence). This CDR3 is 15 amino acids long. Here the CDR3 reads CAWGGQGSGANVLTF. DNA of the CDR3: TGTGCCTGGGGGGGACAGGGCTCTGGGGCCAACGTCCTGACTTTC.

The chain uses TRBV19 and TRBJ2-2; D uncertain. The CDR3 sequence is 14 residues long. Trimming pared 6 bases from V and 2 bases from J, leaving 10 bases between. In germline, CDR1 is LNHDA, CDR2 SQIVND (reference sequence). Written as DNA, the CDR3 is TGTGCCAGTAGCCGCGACTCTAACACCGGGGAGCTGTTTTTT. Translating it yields CASSRDSNTGELFF.

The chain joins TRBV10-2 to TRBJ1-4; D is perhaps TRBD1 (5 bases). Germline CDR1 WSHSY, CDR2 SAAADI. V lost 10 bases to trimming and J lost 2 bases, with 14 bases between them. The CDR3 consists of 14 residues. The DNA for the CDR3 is TGCGCCACCCTGGACATCGCCACTAATGAAAAACTGTTTTTT. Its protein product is CATLDIATNEKLFF.

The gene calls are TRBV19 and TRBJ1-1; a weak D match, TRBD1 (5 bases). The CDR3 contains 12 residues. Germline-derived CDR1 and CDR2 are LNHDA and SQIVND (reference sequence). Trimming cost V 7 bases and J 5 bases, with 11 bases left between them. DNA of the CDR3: TGTGCCAGTACCGATAGACAGACTGAAGCTTTCTTT. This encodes CASTDRQTEAFF.

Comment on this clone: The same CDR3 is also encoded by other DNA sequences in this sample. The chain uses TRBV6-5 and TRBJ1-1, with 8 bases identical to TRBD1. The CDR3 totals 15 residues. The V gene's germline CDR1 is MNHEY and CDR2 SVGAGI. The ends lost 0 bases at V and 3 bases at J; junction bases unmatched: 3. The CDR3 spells CASSYSIQGDTEAFF. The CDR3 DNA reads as TGTGCCAGCAGTTACTCGATACAGGGGGACACTGAAGCTTTCTTT.

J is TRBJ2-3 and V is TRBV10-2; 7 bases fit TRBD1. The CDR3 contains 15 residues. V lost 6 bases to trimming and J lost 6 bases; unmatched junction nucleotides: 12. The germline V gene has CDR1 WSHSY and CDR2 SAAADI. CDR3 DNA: TGCGCCAGCAGAGGGGGCCGTGGGTGGTCGGATACGCAGTATTTT. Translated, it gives CASRGGRGWSDTQYF.

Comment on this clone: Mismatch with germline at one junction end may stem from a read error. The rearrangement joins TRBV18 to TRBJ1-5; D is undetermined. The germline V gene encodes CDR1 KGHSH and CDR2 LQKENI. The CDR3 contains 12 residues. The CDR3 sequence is CASSTPPEPQHF. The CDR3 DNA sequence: TGTGCCAGCTCAACACCCCCTGAGCCCCAGCATTTT.

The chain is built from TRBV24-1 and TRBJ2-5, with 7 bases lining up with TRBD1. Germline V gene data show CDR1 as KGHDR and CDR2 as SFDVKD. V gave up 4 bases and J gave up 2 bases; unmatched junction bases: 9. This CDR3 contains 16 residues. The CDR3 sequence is CATSDPRQGRQETQYF. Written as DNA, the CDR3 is TGTGCCACCAGTGACCCCAGACAGGGAAGGCAAGAGACCCAGTACTTC.

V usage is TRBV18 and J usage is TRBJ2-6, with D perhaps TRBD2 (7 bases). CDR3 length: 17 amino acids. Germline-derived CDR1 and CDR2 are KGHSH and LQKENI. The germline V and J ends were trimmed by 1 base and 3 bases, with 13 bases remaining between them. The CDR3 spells CASSPQGGAGGANVLTF. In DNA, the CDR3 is TGTGCCAGCTCACCACAAGGGGGGGCAGGTGGGGCCAACGTCCTGACTTTC.